The sequence of this T cell receptor (beta chain) was determined in a study of T cells after yellow fever vaccination. V lost 2 bases, J lost 1 base, and 14 bases lay in between. The germline CDR1 and CDR2 sequences are MGHRA and YSYEKL. The CDR3 is 16 residues long. This clonotype showed up many times. What it binds is unknown. Regarding the study as a whole: The secondary response peaked faster, at day 5 versus 15, but was weaker.

Using its own MiXCR run on the 5' RACE reads, TCRdb lists one record per CDR3 protein. The sample comprises around 160,000 distinct CDR3 sequences, 6.5% to 8.5% of which are singletons, and 2.5% rests with the top ten. The rearrangement joins TRBV4-1 to TRBJ1-1; no reliable D call. The sample in question was CD4+ T cells sorted from PBMCs, obtained 4 to 6 days after the first yellow fever vaccination. This receptor was taken from a young man who received the YFV17D yellow fever vaccine. The CDR3 DNA follows: TGCGCCAGCAGCCAAACCTCTCGAGGAGCGAACACTGAAGCTTTCTTT. It translates to CASSQTSRGANTEAFF.